The source of this T cell receptor (beta chain) is a study of coeliac disease. The overall study: Without high-resolution HLA typing, biased TRBV7-2 usage was queried.

On this clone itself: Its antigen is as yet unknown.

The study's findings and limits: Intraepithelial and lamina propria fractions were not highly pure, so cross-contamination was possible. According to the authors, this method cannot detect gliadin-specific T cells in an unbiased way. Active celiac intraepithelial and lamina propria samples had lower TRB and TRG clonality than control samples. Largely private TRB repertoires meant most sequences were sample-unique.

Per the germline V gene, CDR1 is MNHEY and CDR2 is SVGAGI. V dropped 2 bases and J dropped 3 bases, with 10 bases sitting between them. This CDR3 region has 15 residues. Using immunoSEQ multiplex PCR, the repertoire was profiled, and TCRdb retains in-frame clones only, with some absent. Here the sample spans 3,700 or so clones, about 70% being singletons. The sequence came from a woman aged 18-29 years with active celiac disease. Sequenced: intraepithelial lymphocytes from the gut. The rearrangement uses TRBV6-5 and TRBJ2-2; no firm D call. CDR3 residues: CASSYVWHHTGELFF. The CDR3 coding sequence is TGTGCCAGCAGTTACGTTTGGCACCACACCGGGGAGCTGTTTTTT.